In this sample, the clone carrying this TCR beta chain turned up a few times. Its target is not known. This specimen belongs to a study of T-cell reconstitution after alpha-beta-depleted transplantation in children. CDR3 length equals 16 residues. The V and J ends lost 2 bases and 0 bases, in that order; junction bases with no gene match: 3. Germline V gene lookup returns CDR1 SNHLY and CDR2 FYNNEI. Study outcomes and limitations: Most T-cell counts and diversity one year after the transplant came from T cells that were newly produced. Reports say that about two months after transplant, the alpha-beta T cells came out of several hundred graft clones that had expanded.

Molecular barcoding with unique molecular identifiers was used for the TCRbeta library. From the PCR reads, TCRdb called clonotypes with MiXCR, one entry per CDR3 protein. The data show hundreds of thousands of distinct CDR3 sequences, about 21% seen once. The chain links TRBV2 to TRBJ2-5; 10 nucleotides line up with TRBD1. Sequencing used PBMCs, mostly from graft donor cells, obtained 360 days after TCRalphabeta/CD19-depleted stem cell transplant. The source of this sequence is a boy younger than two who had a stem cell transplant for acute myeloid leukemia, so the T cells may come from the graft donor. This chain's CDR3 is CASSERTGGYQETQYF. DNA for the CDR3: TGTGCCAGCAGTGAAAGGACAGGGGGGTACCAAGAGACCCAGTACTTC.